The sequence of this T cell receptor beta chain was determined in a study of blood T cell repertoires in COVID-19. Study summary: COVID-19 samples, acute and convalescent, were from the United States, Italy and Spain.

The CDR3 is made up of 14 amino acids. J was trimmed by 4 bases and V by 7 bases; bases with no gene match: 7. CDR1 WNHNN and CDR2 SYGVQD come from the germline V gene (reference sequence). As handled by the study authors: The authors estimated nucleated cell counts from reference gene primer amplification. Sequencing used immunoSEQ multiplex PCR; TCRdb keeps in-frame clones, though not all of them. V and J calls and clone size are given by that table; D and trimming were obtained from the DNA. The sample holds a few hundred thousand clones, 90% to 95% seen once. Participants spanned ages about 18 to 90 years and resided in some 22 US areas. Donors were grouped by their self-reported clinical history.

The J gene is TRBJ2-7, the V gene TRBV10-1; TRBD1 agrees at 10 bases. The sample consisted of PBMCs or T cells enriched from blood (not recorded which). The receptor's source is a human donor in a cohort exposed to, infected with or recovered from COVID-19 (not recorded which). The donor label of this sample is uncertain. The CDR3 sequence is CASTTGDRGYEQYF. The CDR3 DNA reads TGCGCCAGCACTACCGGGGACAGGGGATACGAGCAGTACTTC.